Following are 29 T cell receptor beta chains from one sample sequenced in a study of radiotherapy plus CTLA-4 blockade in lung cancer listed by TCRdb under 2018. Library prep was done by the immunoSEQ multiplex PCR assay. Entries here come from immuneACCESS through TCRdb and include only in-frame sequences with V and J called. Some clones fail to appear in such tables; in the studies checked, an unresolved V gene covers under half of the shortfall, and the cause of the remainder is unknown. This sample gives tens of thousands of clones in total; around 70% of them show up just once. Of the sample, 3% to 4.5% is held by the ten largest clones. Specimen: peripheral blood, collected from a patient treated with radiotherapy plus ipilimumab. These receptor sequences come from a human donor with non-small cell lung cancer who had stable disease on radiotherapy plus ipilimumab.

The V and J genes are TRBV7-9 and TRBJ2-1, with TRBD2 matching 10 bases. CDR3 length: 15 amino acids. Germline CDR1 reads SEHNR; CDR2 reads FQNEAQ (reference sequence). Losses at the gene ends were 3 bases for V and 6 bases for J; bases not matched to a gene: 5. DNA of the CDR3: TGTGCCAGCAGCTTGGCTAGCGGGAGTGGCAATGAGCAGTTCTTC. It translates to CASSLASGSGNEQFF.

This clone was found a few times. V usage is TRBV19 and J usage is TRBJ2-7; TRBD1 agrees at 11 bases. Germline CDR1 and CDR2: LNHDA and SQIVND (reference sequence). J was trimmed by 0 bases and V by 1 base; bases with no gene match: 5. There are 17 residues in the CDR3. The CDR3 sequence is CASSIGRTGGNSYEQYF. CDR3 DNA sequence: TGTGCCAGTAGTATAGGCCGGACAGGGGGCAACTCCTACGAGCAGTACTTC.

V usage is TRBV10-3 and J usage is TRBJ1-5, with 12 bases lining up with TRBD1. The CDR3 length is 17 residues. V shed 10 bases, J shed 1 base, and the junction held 11 bases outside the gene matches. Germline CDR1 is ENHRY and CDR2 is SYGVKD. In DNA, the CDR3 is TGTGCCACAGGAACCGGGACAGGGGGCTTAAGCAATCAGCCCCAGCATTTT. Translated, it gives CATGTGTGGLSNQPQHF.

The sample holds a few counts of this clone. As DNA, the CDR3 is TGTGCCAGCAGCACCTCTCGTTACAGGTACTTAAATGAAAAACTGTTTTTT. Amino acid sequence: CASSTSRYRYLNEKLFF. The rearrangement joins TRBV7-9 to TRBJ1-4; possibly TRBD1 for D (5 bases). The V end lost 5 bases, the J end lost 5 bases, and 21 bases lay between the germline ends. CDR3 length: 17 residues. Germline V gene sequence: CDR1 SEHNR, CDR2 FQNEAQ (reference sequence). The full variable domain, with the rest looked up from reference TRBV7-9 and TRBJ1-4, is DTGVSQNPRHKITKRGQNVTFRCDPISEHNRLYWYRQTLGQGPEFLTYFQNEAQLEKSRLLSDRFSAERPKGSFSTLEIQRTEQGDSAMYLCASSTSRYRYLNEKLFFGSGTQLSVL.

V is TRBV7-3 and J is TRBJ2-1, with D perhaps matching TRBD1 (6 bases). V was clipped by 1 base and J by 6 bases, with 13 bases between them. CDR3 length: 15 residues. Germline V gene data show CDR1 as SGHTA and CDR2 as FQGTGA. The CDR3 coding sequence is TGTGCCAGCAGCTTAAAAGTGTCCAGGGGCAATGAGCAGTTCTTC. Amino acids: CASSLKVSRGNEQFF.

The chain has TRBV11-3 and TRBJ2-3; D is unresolved. The CDR3 covers 12 residues. Germline V lookup: CDR1 SGHNT, CDR2 YENEEA. The V end was cut by 1 base, the J end by 12 bases, with 11 bases between. The CDR3 region has the DNA TGTGCCAGCAGCTTAGGGGCCAGGTTCCAGTATTTT. It translates to CASSLGARFQYF.

The rearrangement links TRBV6-5 to TRBJ1-2; D perhaps matches TRBD1 (5 bases). Between the trimmed V and J ends, which lost 5 bases and 8 bases, there was a span of 21 bases. This CDR3 has 15 residues. Germline loops: CDR1 MNHEY, CDR2 SVGAGI. The DNA of the CDR3 is TGTGCCAGCAGTCAGTTTGAGGGGTATCGTAGCGGCTACACCTTC. Translating gives CASSQFEGYRSGYTF.

This clone is medium-sized (0.01 to 0.1%) by share. V and J are TRBV15 and TRBJ2-7; 8 bases map to TRBD1. This CDR3 spans 14 amino acids. CDR1 is LNHNV and CDR2 is YYDKDF in the germline V gene (reference sequence). The V segment lost 5 bases and the J segment 3 bases; nucleotides outside the gene matches: 6. The CDR3 DNA sequence: TGTGCCACCAGCGTCCAGGGGGCTAACTACGAGCAGTACTTC. It is translated as CATSVQGANYEQYF.

This chain links TRBV7-2 with TRBJ2-3; D might be TRBD1 (5 bases). Germline values: CDR1 SGHTA, CDR2 FQGNSA. The V end lost 5 bases, the J end lost 0 bases, and 12 bases lay between the germline ends. The CDR3 length is 15 residues. The CDR3 DNA is TGTGCCAGCAGCCTACAGGCGACTAGCACAGATACGCAGTATTTT. Its translation is CASSLQATSTDTQYF.

This sequence joins TRBV7-9 and TRBJ2-3, with 11 bases matching TRBD2. V shed 3 bases, J shed 0 bases, and the junction held 11 bases outside the gene matches. Germline CDR1 SEHNR, CDR2 FQNEAQ (reference sequence). CDR3 length: 19 amino acids. DNA of the CDR3: TGTGCCAGCAGCTTCCCGCGGACTAGCGGGTTGACTAGCACAGATACGCAGTATTTT. Protein: CASSFPRTSGLTSTDTQYF.

The chain is built from TRBV28 and TRBJ1-2, with D tentatively TRBD1 (5 bases). The germline V and J ends were trimmed by 5 bases and 7 bases, with 11 bases remaining between them. The germline gives CDR1 MDHEN, CDR2 SYDVKM. CDR3 size: 12 residues. The CDR3 loop reads CASSDSNFGYTF. CDR3 DNA: TGTGCCAGCAGTGACAGTAATTTTGGCTACACCTTC.

This clone was seen a single time. The J gene is TRBJ2-7, the V gene TRBV28; D perhaps matches TRBD1 (6 bases). The V end was cut by 4 bases, the J end by 2 bases, with 21 bases between. There are 17 residues in the CDR3. Germline V gene sequence: CDR1 MDHEN, CDR2 SYDVKM. The CDR3 nucleotides read TGTGCCAGCAGTTCCCCCCATTATACAGGGCCTCCCTACGAGCAGTACTTC. Translating gives CASSSPHYTGPPYEQYF. The variable domain in full, with the rest retrieved from reference TRBV28 and TRBJ2-7, is DVKVTQSSRYLVKRTGEKVFLECVQDMDHENMFWYRQDPGLGLRLIYFSYDVKMKEKGDIPEGYSVSREKKERFSLILESASTNQTSMYLCASSSPHYTGPPYEQYFGPGTRLTVT.

The sample holds one count of this clone. V and J are TRBV18 and TRBJ2-3; TRBD1 agrees at 7 bases. Trimming at V came to 4 bases and at J to 8 bases, leaving 15 bases not matched to a gene. Germline lookup yields CDR1 KGHSH and CDR2 LQKENI. The CDR3 sequence is 16 residues long. The CDR3 is CASSHQGERTSRTQYF. For the CDR3, the DNA is TGTGCCAGCTCACACCAGGGGGAGCGGACGTCCCGTACGCAGTATTTT.

This clone came up a few times. The chain links TRBV7-8 to TRBJ2-7; 12 bases line up with TRBD2. V shed 5 bases, J shed 2 bases, and the junction held 4 bases outside the gene matches. The CDR3 sequence is 15 residues long. Germline-derived CDR1 and CDR2 are SGHVS and FQNEAQ. The DNA for the CDR3 is TGTGCCAGCAGCGCTGGACTAGCGGGGACCTACGAGCAGTACTTC. As protein: CASSAGLAGTYEQYF.

The sample holds a few counts of this clone. The chain employs TRBV6-5 and TRBJ2-1; tentatively, D is TRBD2 (5 bases). This CDR3 region has 13 residues. The V end was cut by 0 bases, the J end by 14 bases, with 14 bases between. CDR1 is MNHEY and CDR2 is SVGAGI in the germline V gene. The CDR3 protein is CASSYSGGGWEFF. CDR3 sequence (DNA): TGTGCCAGCAGTTACTCCGGAGGTGGATGGGAGTTCTTC.

As regards this clone: Its ends do not fully match the called genes, so a read error is possible. This chain uses TRBV19 with TRBJ2-7; 12 nucleotides agree with TRBD2. This CDR3 contains 15 residues. Germline CDR1 and CDR2: LNHDA and SQIVND (reference sequence). The CDR3 DNA follows: TGTGCCAGTAGTAGCCGGACTAGCGGGACCTTCGAGCGGTACTTC. Translation: CASSSRTSGTFERYF.

This clone is classed as medium-sized (0.01 to 0.1%). The V gene is TRBV7-8, the J gene TRBJ2-7; a weak D match, TRBD2 (7 bases). V was clipped by 5 bases and J by 4 bases, with 30 bases between them. Germline lookup yields CDR1 SGHVS and CDR2 FQNEAQ. CDR3 size: 19 residues. The CDR3 DNA sequence: TGTGCCAGCAGCCCACTCGTGGGGGCGGGAGAGGGTAGGCCTTACGAGCAGTACTTC. Its translation is CASSPLVGAGEGRPYEQYF.

This sequence joins TRBV6-5 and TRBJ2-5; a possible D gene is TRBD2 (5 bases). The ends were cut back, 5 bases at V and 2 bases at J, with 9 bases in the middle. In germline, CDR1 is MNHEY, CDR2 SVGAGI. The CDR3 sequence is 13 residues long. CDR3 residues: CASSKREQETQYF. The CDR3 DNA reads TGTGCCAGCAGTAAAAGGGAGCAAGAGACCCAGTACTTC.

V usage is TRBV11-3 and J usage is TRBJ2-1, with TRBD2 matching 13 bases. After removal of 5 bases from V and 6 bases from J, the junction contained 4 bases not matched to a gene. Germline V gives CDR1 SGHNT, CDR2 YENEEA. The CDR3 has 15 amino acids. CDR3 sequence reads: CASSPWTSGSNEQFF. The CDR3 region has the DNA TGTGCCAGCAGCCCGTGGACTAGCGGGAGCAATGAGCAGTTCTTC.

J is TRBJ1-3 and V is TRBV4-2; D ambiguous. Germline V gives CDR1 LGHNA, CDR2 YNFKEQ. Trimming removed 0 bases from V and 0 bases from J, with 21 bases in between. The CDR3 extends over 20 amino acids. The CDR3 nucleotides are TGTGCCAGCAGCCAAGAAGCGTCCTTGGGAAGGTGGCTCTCTGGAAACACCATATATTTT. Translation: CASSQEASLGRWLSGNTIYF.

The rearrangement uses TRBV5-1 and TRBJ1-1; 9 bases line up with TRBD1. Losses at the gene ends were 0 bases for V and 5 bases for J; bases not matched to a gene: 2. CDR1 is SGHRS, CDR2 YFSETQ, per germline. The CDR3 totals 14 residues. Written as DNA, the CDR3 is TGCGCCAGCAGCTTGGGGGACAGGGTGACTGAAGCTTTCTTT. This translates into CASSLGDRVTEAFF. Drawing the rest from reference TRBV5-1 and TRBJ1-1, the complete variable domain is KAGVTQTPRYLIKTRGQQVTLSCSPISGHRSVSWYQQTPGQGLQFLFEYFSETQRNKGNFPGRFSGRQFSNSRSEMNVSTLELGDSALYLCASSLGDRVTEAFFGQGTRLTVV.

The chain has TRBV15 and TRBJ2-4, with 10 bases that match TRBD1. The CDR3 spans 12 residues. Trimming removed 3 bases from V and 16 bases from J; junction bases left unmatched: 6. Germline CDR1 reads LNHNV; CDR2 reads YYDKDF (reference sequence). For the CDR3, the DNA is TGTGCCACCAGCAGCCTAAGGACAGGGGGATACTTC. Protein product: CATSSLRTGGYF.

V is TRBV4-3 and J is TRBJ1-2, with TRBD1 matching over 7 bases. The junction had 14 bases not matched to a gene; V was cut back by 1 base and J by 6 bases. CDR3 length: 17 amino acids. Looked up from germline, CDR1 is LGHNA and CDR2 is YSLEER. The DNA of the CDR3 is TGCGCCAGCAGCCAAGGTTCCTCGGCGAACAGGGGAAATGGCTACACCTTC. Its translation: CASSQGSSANRGNGYTF.

The chain carries TRBV7-9 and TRBJ2-7; D is undetermined. Deletions cut 5 bases from V and 3 bases from J, with 5 bases between. The CDR3 covers 11 residues. Looked up from germline, CDR1 is SEHNR and CDR2 is FQNEAQ (reference sequence). In DNA form, the CDR3 reads TGTGCCAGCAGCCCCCTCTACGAGCAGTACTTC. It specifies CASSPLYEQYF.

The chain uses TRBV7-6 and TRBJ2-1, with 15 bases that match TRBD2. V shed 4 bases and J 7 bases; nucleotides not matched to a gene: 8. The CDR3 is 17 amino acids. Germline lookup yields CDR1 SGHVS and CDR2 FNYEAQ. In nucleotides, the CDR3 is TGTGCCAGCAGCTCATGGACTAGCGGGAGGGTAAAAAATGAGCAGTTCTTC. Its protein product is CASSSWTSGRVKNEQFF. Drawing the rest from reference TRBV7-6 and TRBJ2-1, the complete variable domain is GAGVSQSPRYKVTKRGQDVALRCDPISGHVSLYWYRQALGQGPEFLTYFNYEAQQDKSGLPNDRFSAERPEGSISTLTIQRTEQRDSAMYRCASSSWTSGRVKNEQFFGPGTRLTVL.

The chain combines TRBV5-4 with TRBJ1-1; D gene ambiguous. Germline loops: CDR1 SGHNT, CDR2 YYREEE (reference sequence). V was shortened by 5 bases and J by 1 base, with 15 bases between the two germline ends. This CDR3 region has 15 residues. This chain's CDR3 is CASSPDPTRNTEAFF. The CDR3, as DNA: TGTGCCAGCAGTCCAGACCCAACTAGGAACACTGAAGCTTTCTTT.

This clone was seen just once. The rearrangement joins TRBV11-2 to TRBJ1-2; TRBD1 agrees at 8 bases. Unmatched junction bases numbered 6, after V lost 2 bases and J lost 7 bases. Germline CDR1 SGHAT, CDR2 FQNNGV. The CDR3 totals 14 residues. CDR3 nucleotides: TGTGCCAGCAGCTTACAGGGGGCAGGAACTGGCTACACCTTC. Amino acids: CASSLQGAGTGYTF. The entire variable domain, with the rest obtained from reference TRBV11-2 and TRBJ1-2, is as follows: EAGVAQSPRYKIIEKRQSVAFWCNPISGHATLYWYQQILGQGPKLLIQFQNNGVVDDSQLPKDRFSAERLKGVDSTLKIQPAKLEDSAVYLCASSLQGAGTGYTFGSGTRLTVV.

The chain carries TRBV7-2 and TRBJ2-7, with D possibly being TRBD1 or TRBD2 (5 bases each). Between the trimmed V and J ends, which lost 2 bases and 2 bases, there was a span of 10 bases. This CDR3 spans 14 amino acids. CDR1 and CDR2 from the germline V gene are SGHTA and FQGNSA. This CDR3 reads CASSLKGTTYEQYF. The DNA for the CDR3 is TGTGCCAGCAGCTTAAAGGGGACCACCTACGAGCAGTACTTC.

V and J are TRBV5-1 and TRBJ2-3; 11 bases agree with TRBD2. The CDR3 covers 16 residues. V lost 5 bases, J lost 2 bases, and 7 bases stayed unmatched. Germline V gene lookup returns CDR1 SGHRS and CDR2 YFSETQ. The CDR3 protein is CASREGTSGLTDTQYF. For the CDR3, the DNA is TGCGCCAGCAGGGAAGGGACTAGCGGACTCACAGATACGCAGTATTTT.